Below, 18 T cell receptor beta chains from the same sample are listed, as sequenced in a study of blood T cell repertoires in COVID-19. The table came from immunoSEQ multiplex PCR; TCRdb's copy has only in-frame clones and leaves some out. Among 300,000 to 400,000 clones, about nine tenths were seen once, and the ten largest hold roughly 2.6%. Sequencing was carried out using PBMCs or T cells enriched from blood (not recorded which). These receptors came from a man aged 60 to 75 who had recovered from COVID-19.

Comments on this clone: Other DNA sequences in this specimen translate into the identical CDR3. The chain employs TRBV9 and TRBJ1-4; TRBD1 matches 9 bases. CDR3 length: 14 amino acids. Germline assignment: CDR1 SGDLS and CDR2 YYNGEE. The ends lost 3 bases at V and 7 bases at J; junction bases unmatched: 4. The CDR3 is CASSAGTGLEKLFF. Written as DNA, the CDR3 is TGTGCCAGCAGCGCAGGGACAGGGCTTGAAAAACTGTTTTTT.

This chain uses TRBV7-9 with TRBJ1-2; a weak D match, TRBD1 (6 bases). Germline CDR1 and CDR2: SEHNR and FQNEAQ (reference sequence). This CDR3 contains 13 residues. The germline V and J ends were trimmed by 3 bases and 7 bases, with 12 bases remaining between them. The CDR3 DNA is TGTGCCAGCAGCTTGTACAGGGTTCGTGGCTACACCTTC. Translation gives CASSLYRVRGYTF.

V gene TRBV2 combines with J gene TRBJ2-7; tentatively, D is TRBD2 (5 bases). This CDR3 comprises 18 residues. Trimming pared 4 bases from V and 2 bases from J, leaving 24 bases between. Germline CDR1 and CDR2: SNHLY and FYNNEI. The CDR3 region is CASSVRSEGKAHAYEQYF. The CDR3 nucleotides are TGTGCCAGCAGTGTACGGTCCGAGGGCAAAGCCCATGCCTACGAGCAGTACTTC. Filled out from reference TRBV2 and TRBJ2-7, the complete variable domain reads EPEVTQTPSHQVTQMGQEVILRCVPISNHLYFYWYRQILGQKVEFLVSFYNNEISEKSEIFDDQFSVERPDGSNFTLKIRSTKLEDSAMYFCASSVRSEGKAHAYEQYFGPGTRLTVT.

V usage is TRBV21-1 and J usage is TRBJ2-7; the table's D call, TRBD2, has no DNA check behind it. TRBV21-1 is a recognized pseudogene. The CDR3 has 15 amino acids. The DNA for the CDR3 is TGTGCCAGCAGCAAAGGGGAGGAGGGACGGATCGAGCAGTACTTC. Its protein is CASSKGEEGRIEQYF.

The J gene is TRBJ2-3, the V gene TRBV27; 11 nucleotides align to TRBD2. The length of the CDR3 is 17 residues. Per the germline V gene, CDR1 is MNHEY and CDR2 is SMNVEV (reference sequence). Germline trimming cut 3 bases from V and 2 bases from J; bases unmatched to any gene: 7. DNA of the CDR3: TGTGCCAGCAGTTTTTGGGGACTAGCGGCCAACACAGATACGCAGTATTTT. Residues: CASSFWGLAANTDTQYF.

In nucleotides, the CDR3 is TGTGCCAGCAGCCAAGTGGACAGCCTCTATGGCTACACCTTC. This sequence encodes CASSQVDSLYGYTF. The V gene is TRBV21-1, the J gene TRBJ1-2; the table gives TRBD1 as D, unverified against the DNA. TRBV21-1 is tagged as a pseudogene. The CDR3 has 14 residues.

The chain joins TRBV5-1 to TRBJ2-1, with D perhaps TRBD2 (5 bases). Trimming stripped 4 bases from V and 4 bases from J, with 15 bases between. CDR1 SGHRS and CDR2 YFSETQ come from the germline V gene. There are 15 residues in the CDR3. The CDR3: CASSPDSPLYNEQFF. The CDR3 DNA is TGCGCCAGCAGCCCGGACTCGCCGTTGTACAATGAGCAGTTCTTC.

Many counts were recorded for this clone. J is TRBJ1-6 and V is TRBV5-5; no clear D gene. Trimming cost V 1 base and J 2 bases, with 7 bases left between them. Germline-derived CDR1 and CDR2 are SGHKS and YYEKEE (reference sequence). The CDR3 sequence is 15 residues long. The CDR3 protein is CASSLLGPYNSPLHF. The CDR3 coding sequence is TGTGCCAGCAGCTTGCTGGGCCCCTATAATTCACCCCTCCACTTT.

CDR3 bases: TGTGCCAGCAGTTACTCGACTCTTGACTACAATGAGCAGTTCTTC. Amino acids: CASSYSTLDYNEQFF. The chain employs TRBV6-5 and TRBJ2-1; no reliable D call. Trimming pared 0 bases from V and 3 bases from J, leaving 9 bases between. Germline V gene sequence: CDR1 MNHEY, CDR2 SVGAGI. CDR3 length: 15 amino acids.

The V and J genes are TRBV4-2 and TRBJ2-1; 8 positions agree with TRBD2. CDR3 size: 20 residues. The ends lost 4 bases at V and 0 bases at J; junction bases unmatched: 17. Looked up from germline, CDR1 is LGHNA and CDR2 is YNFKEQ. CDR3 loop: CASSRYKGASGFSSYNEQFF. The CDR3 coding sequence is TGTGCCAGCAGCCGTTACAAGGGAGCTAGCGGGTTCAGCTCCTACAATGAGCAGTTCTTC.

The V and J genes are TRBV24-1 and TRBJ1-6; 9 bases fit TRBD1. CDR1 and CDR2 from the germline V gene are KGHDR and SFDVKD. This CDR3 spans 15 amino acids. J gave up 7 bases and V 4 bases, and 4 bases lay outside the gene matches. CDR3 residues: CATSDPGQGNSPLHF. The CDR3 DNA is TGTGCCACCAGTGACCCTGGACAGGGGAATTCACCCCTCCACTTT.

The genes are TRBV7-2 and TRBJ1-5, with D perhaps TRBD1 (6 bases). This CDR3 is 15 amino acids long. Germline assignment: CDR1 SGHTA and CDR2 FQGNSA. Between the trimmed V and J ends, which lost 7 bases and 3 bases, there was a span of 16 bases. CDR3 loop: CASTLGGAVNQPQHF. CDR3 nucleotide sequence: TGTGCCAGCACCTTGGGGGGGGCAGTCAATCAGCCCCAGCATTTT.

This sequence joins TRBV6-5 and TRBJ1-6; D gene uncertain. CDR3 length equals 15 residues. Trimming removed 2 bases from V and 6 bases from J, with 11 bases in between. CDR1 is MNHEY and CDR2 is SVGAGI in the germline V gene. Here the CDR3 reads CASSYAAGGNSPLHF. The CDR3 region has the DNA TGTGCCAGCAGTTACGCGGCAGGAGGTAATTCACCCCTCCACTTT.

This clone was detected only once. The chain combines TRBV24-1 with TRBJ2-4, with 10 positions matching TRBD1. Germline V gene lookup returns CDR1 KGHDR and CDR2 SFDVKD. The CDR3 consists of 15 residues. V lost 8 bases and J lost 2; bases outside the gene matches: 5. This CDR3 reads CATNGQGETKNIQYF. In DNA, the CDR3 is TGTGCCACCAACGGACAGGGGGAAACCAAAAACATTCAGTACTTC.

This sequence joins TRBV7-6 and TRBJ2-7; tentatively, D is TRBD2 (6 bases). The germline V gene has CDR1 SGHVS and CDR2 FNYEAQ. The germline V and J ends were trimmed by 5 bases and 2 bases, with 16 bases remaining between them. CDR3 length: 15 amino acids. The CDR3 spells CASSATRDSAYEQYF. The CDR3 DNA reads TGTGCCAGCAGCGCCACCCGGGACTCTGCCTACGAGCAGTACTTC.

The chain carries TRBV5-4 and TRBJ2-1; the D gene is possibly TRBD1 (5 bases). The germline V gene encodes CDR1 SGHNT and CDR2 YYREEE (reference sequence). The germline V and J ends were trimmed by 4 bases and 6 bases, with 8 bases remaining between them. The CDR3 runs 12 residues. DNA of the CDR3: TGTGCCAGCAGCCGACAGTCCAATGAGCAGTTCTTC. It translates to CASSRQSNEQFF.

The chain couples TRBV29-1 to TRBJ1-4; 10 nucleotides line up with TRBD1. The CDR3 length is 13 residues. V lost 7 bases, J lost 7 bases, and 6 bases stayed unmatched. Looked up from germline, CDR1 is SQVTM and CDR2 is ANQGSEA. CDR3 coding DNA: TGCAGCGCGGGGGGGACAGGGGTTGAAAAACTGTTTTTT. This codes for CSAGGTGVEKLFF.

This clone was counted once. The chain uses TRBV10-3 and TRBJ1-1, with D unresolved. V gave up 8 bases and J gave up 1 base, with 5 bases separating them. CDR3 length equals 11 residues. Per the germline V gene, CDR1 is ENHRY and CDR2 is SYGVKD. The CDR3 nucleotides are TGTGCCATCGGAGGGAACACTGAAGCTTTCTTT. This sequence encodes CAIGGNTEAFF.